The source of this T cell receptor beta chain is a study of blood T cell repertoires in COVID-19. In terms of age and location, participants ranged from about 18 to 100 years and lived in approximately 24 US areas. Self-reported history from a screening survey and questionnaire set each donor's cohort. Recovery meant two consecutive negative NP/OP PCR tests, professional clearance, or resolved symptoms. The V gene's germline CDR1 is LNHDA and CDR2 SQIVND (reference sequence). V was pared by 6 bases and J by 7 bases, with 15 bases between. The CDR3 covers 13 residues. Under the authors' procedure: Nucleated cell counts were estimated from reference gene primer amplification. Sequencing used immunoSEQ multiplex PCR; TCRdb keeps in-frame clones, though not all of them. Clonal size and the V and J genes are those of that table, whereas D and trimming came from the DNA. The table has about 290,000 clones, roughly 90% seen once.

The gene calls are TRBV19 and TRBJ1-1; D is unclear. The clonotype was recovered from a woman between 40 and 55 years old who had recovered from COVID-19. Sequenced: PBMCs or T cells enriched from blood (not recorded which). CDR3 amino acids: CASSLAGQLEAFF. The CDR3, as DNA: TGTGCCAGTAGCCTGGCTGGGCAACTTGAAGCTTTCTTT. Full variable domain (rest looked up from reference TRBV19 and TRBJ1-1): DGGITQSPKYLFRKEGQNVTLSCEQNLNHDAMYWYRQDPGQGLRLIYYSQIVNDFQKGDIAEGYSVSREKKESFPLTVTSAQKNPTAFYLCASSLAGQLEAFFGQGTRLTVV.